This paragraph covers one T cell receptor beta chain sequence. These data come from a study of shared clonotypes between healthy human individuals. V shed 0 bases and J shed 0 bases, with 9 bases lying between them. Germline CDR1 MNHEY, CDR2 SMNVEV (reference sequence). The CDR3 loop spans 15 amino acids. TCRdb's copy holds only in-frame clones and misses some; the assay was immunoSEQ multiplex PCR. Of around 750,000 clones detected, around 74% appear once; the ten largest clones hold roughly 1.7%. The receptor was isolated from a woman in her twenties or thirties in good health. Sequencing was carried out using memory CD4+ T cells sorted from blood. The sample's subset: CD45RA-negative fraction. The V call is TRBV27, the J call TRBJ2-7, with D possibly matching TRBD1 (5 bases). The DNA of the CDR3 is TGTGCCAGCAGTTTATCAGGGGTGATCTCCTACGAGCAGTACTTC. Protein sequence: CASSLSGVISYEQYF.